Each of the 25 T cell receptor beta chains below was sequenced from the same sample in a study of T-cell memory formation after mild COVID-19. MiXCR was run by TCRdb on the 5' RACE reads, yielding one entry per CDR3 protein. The sample carries some 100,000 distinct CDR3 sequences, 8.5% to 14% recorded once. The sequencing input was PBMCs or a T cell subset sorted from them (not recorded which). The receptors were sampled from a young man who had mild COVID-19 (a few samples of this study predate the infection). Cell type and time point are not known.

This clonotype was observed a few times. The V and J genes are TRBV27 and TRBJ2-2, with TRBD2 identical over 9 bases. This CDR3 has 14 residues. The germline CDR1 and CDR2 sequences are MNHEY and SMNVEV (reference sequence). With V trimmed by 3 bases and J by 6 bases, 2 bases remained unmatched. The CDR3 sequence: CASSFTSGPGELFF. In DNA, the CDR3 is TGTGCCAGCAGTTTTACTAGCGGGCCCGGGGAGCTGTTTTTT.

This clonotype turned up a few times. This rearrangement joins TRBV4-3 to TRBJ1-1; D not certain. The V end was cut by 4 bases, the J end by 4 bases, with 16 bases between. This CDR3 has 15 residues. The germline CDR1 and CDR2 sequences are LGHNA and YSLEER. The CDR3 coding sequence is TGCGCCAGCAGCCCTGGTTTCGGGCGGGTCACTGAAGCTTTCTTT. Protein: CASSPGFGRVTEAFF.

CDR3 amino acids: CASSLLAGGPPDTQYF. The CDR3 DNA is TGTGCCAGCAGCTTATTGGCGGGGGGGCCCCCAGATACGCAGTATTTT. This chain uses TRBV7-9 with TRBJ2-3, with 9 nucleotides matching TRBD2. Germline CDR1 SEHNR, CDR2 FQNEAQ (reference sequence). The CDR3 is 16 residues long. Trimming removed 2 bases from V and 4 bases from J; junction bases left unmatched: 7.

This clonotype was observed a handful of times. The chain combines TRBV28 with TRBJ1-1; 10 nucleotides align to TRBD1. V lost 3 bases, J lost 4 bases, and 5 bases stayed unmatched. Germline V gene lookup returns CDR1 MDHEN and CDR2 SYDVKM. The CDR3 covers 15 residues. Here the CDR3 DNA reads TGTGCCAGCAGTTTCGCATGGACAGGGGGCACTGAAGCTTTCTTT. It yields the protein CASSFAWTGGTEAFF.

This clonotype was counted between two and nine times. The CDR3 region is CSVFSGGAYEQYF. The CDR3 DNA sequence: TGCAGCGTTTTTTCCGGGGGGGCCTACGAGCAGTACTTC. The rearrangement joins TRBV29-1 to TRBJ2-7; 8 nucleotides line up with TRBD2. Per germline, CDR1 SQVTM and CDR2 ANQGSEA. This CDR3 is 13 amino acids long. V lost 5 bases, J lost 2 bases, and 5 bases stayed unmatched.

This clonotype has only a few counts. V is TRBV7-8 and J is TRBJ2-1; no clear D gene. V lost 1 base and J lost 4, with 11 bases in between. The V gene's germline CDR1 is SGHVS and CDR2 FQNEAQ. This CDR3 is built from 15 residues. The CDR3 here is CASSLVAGLYNEQFF. The CDR3 nucleotides are TGTGCCAGCAGCTTAGTCGCAGGATTATACAATGAGCAGTTCTTC.

The table lists this clonotype with a few counts. The chain couples TRBV6-4 to TRBJ1-2; maybe TRBD1 (6 bases). Germline values: CDR1 MRHNA, CDR2 SNTAGT. V was cut by 6 bases and J by 0 bases, with 11 bases left in between. The CDR3 has 14 amino acids. The CDR3 DNA is TGTGCCAGCAGCATGGACAGTTCTAACTATGGCTACACCTTC. Its translation is CASSMDSSNYGYTF.

The rearrangement links TRBV6-5 to TRBJ2-1, with 10 positions matching TRBD1. This CDR3 is 14 amino acids long. With 8 bases clipped from V and 6 bases from J, the junction kept 7 bases outside the gene matches. Germline assignment: CDR1 MNHEY and CDR2 SVGAGI. The CDR3, as DNA: TGTGCCAGCGCATTGAGGACAGGGGGCAATGAGCAGTTCTTC. Encoded protein: CASALRTGGNEQFF.

This clonotype was seen more than once but under ten times. CDR3 DNA: TGTGCCAGCAGTTCAGAGTTTTCAGCCTACAATGAGCAGTTCTTC. Amino acids: CASSSEFSAYNEQFF. The J gene is TRBJ2-1, the V gene TRBV7-6; D call uncertain. V was shortened by 6 bases and J by 2 bases, with 14 bases between the two germline ends. Per the germline V gene, CDR1 is SGHVS and CDR2 is FNYEAQ. The CDR3 contains 15 residues.

V and J are TRBV20-1 and TRBJ2-5; D is unresolved. CDR1 is DFQATT, CDR2 SNEGSKA, per germline (reference sequence). This CDR3 region has 12 residues. V was trimmed by 8 bases and J by 0 bases, leaving 10 bases between them. The CDR3 nucleotides are TGCAGTATCCCAGACGACCAAGAGACCCAGTACTTC. Protein sequence: CSIPDDQETQYF.

This clonotype was observed a few times. V usage is TRBV25-1 and J usage is TRBJ1-2, with D perhaps TRBD1 (6 bases). Germline V lookup: CDR1 MGHDK, CDR2 SYGVNS. The CDR3 totals 14 residues. Trimming took off 2 bases at V and 3 bases at J, with 10 bases between the two ends. CDR3 coding DNA: TGTGCCAGCAGTGAAACCACAGGGCACTATGGCTACACCTTC. It yields the protein CASSETTGHYGYTF.

This clonotype has more than one count but fewer than ten. This chain connects TRBV11-2 to TRBJ2-1; tentative D call: TRBD2 (6 bases). The CDR3 is made up of 14 amino acids. Germline-derived CDR1 and CDR2 are SGHAT and FQNNGV. V was trimmed by 5 bases and J by 8 bases, leaving 16 bases between them. CDR3: CASSQPEGYHEQFF. CDR3 DNA sequence: TGTGCCAGCAGCCAACCGGAGGGGTACCATGAGCAGTTCTTC.

This clonotype was counted between two and nine times. CDR3 sequence (DNA): TGCGCCAGCAGTCAATCCGGACAAACGAGCTCCTACGAGCAGTACGTC. This sequence encodes CASSQSGQTSSYEQYV. The V and J genes are TRBV23-1 and TRBJ2-7, with D possibly being TRBD1 (5 bases). TRBV23-1 is placed among ORFs of uncertain function. CDR3 size: 16 residues. The ends were cut back, 0 bases at V and 0 bases at J, with 12 bases in the middle.

This clonotype was seen only a few times. The rearrangement links TRBV15 to TRBJ1-5, with D unresolved. The V end was cut by 5 bases, the J end by 1 base, with 15 bases between. This CDR3 has 16 amino acids. The germline CDR1 and CDR2 sequences are LNHNV and YYDKDF (reference sequence). CDR3 protein: CATSHTWVRSNQPQHF. The CDR3 DNA is TGTGCCACCAGCCACACATGGGTAAGGAGCAATCAGCCCCAGCATTTT.

This clonotype has just a few counts. The V gene is TRBV7-9, the J gene TRBJ2-7; D not resolved. Germline assignment: CDR1 SEHNR and CDR2 FQNEAQ (reference sequence). The germline V and J ends were trimmed by 3 bases and 5 bases, with 8 bases remaining between them. CDR3 length: 12 residues. In DNA form, the CDR3 reads TGTGCCAGCAGCTTTGGGCCCAACGAGCAGTACTTC. It codes for CASSFGPNEQYF.

This clonotype was seen many times. In DNA, the CDR3 is TGTGCCAGCAGCTGCCCGACTAGCGGGGAGAACTACGAGCAGTACGTC. It yields the protein CASSCPTSGENYEQYV. The rearrangement joins TRBV7-2 to TRBJ2-7, with 11 nucleotides matching TRBD2. Germline values: CDR1 SGHTA, CDR2 FQGNSA. This CDR3 is 16 amino acids long. Trimming cost V 4 bases and J 3 bases; bases outside gene matches: 8.

This chain links TRBV7-8 with TRBJ2-1, with TRBD2 matching 7 bases. Germline-derived CDR1 and CDR2 are SGHVS and FQNEAQ. V was pared by 5 bases and J by 4 bases, with 11 bases of the junction left unmatched. This CDR3 has 16 amino acids. The CDR3 bases are TGTGCCAGCAGCCGTGTGGAAGGGGAGGGTTACAATGAGCAGTTCTTC. Protein: CASSRVEGEGYNEQFF.

The V call is TRBV7-9, the J call TRBJ2-5; D is undetermined. The V gene's germline CDR1 is SEHNR and CDR2 FQNEAQ (reference sequence). Trimming stripped 0 bases from V and 3 bases from J, with 8 bases between. This CDR3 has 14 amino acids. In DNA, the CDR3 is TGTGCCAGCAGCTTAGCGGCCTCGGAAGAGACCCAGTACTTC. As protein: CASSLAASEETQYF.

The chain recombines TRBV6-2 or TRBV6-3 with TRBJ2-1; D is possibly TRBD1 (5 bases). The V end lost 5 bases, the J end lost 0 bases, and 11 bases lay between the germline ends. The CDR3 spans 15 residues. In germline, CDR1 is MNHEY, CDR2 SVGEGT. The CDR3 DNA reads as TGTGCCAGCAGTAAGGGGATAAGCTCCTACAATGAGCAGTTCTTC. This translates into CASSKGISSYNEQFF.

This chain links TRBV12-3 or TRBV12-4 with TRBJ1-1, with D possibly being TRBD1 (5 bases). V lost 5 bases, J lost 4 bases, and 17 bases lay in between. The CDR3 loop spans 15 amino acids. CDR3 sequence reads: CASSPWDAGTTEAFF. CDR3 in DNA: TGTGCCAGCAGTCCGTGGGACGCAGGCACCACTGAAGCTTTCTTT.

V is TRBV29-1 and J is TRBJ2-2; tentatively, D is TRBD1 (5 bases). Germline V gene lookup returns CDR1 SQVTM and CDR2 ANQGSEA. The CDR3 totals 14 residues. V lost 3 bases and J lost 5, with 13 bases in between. The CDR3 DNA follows: TGCAGCGTTGATAAGGGGTACGCTACCGGGGAGCTGTTTTTT. It specifies CSVDKGYATGELFF.

This chain connects TRBV12-3 or TRBV12-4 to TRBJ2-2, with D tentatively TRBD2 (5 bases). This CDR3 is built from 14 residues. The ends were cut back, 6 bases at V and 6 bases at J, with 14 bases in the middle. The CDR3 loop is CASSIDNGAGELFF. The CDR3 DNA reads as TGTGCCAGCAGCATAGACAACGGGGCCGGGGAGCTGTTTTTT.

This clonotype has more than one count but fewer than ten. This rearrangement joins TRBV9 to TRBJ2-7, with D unclear. Trimming removed 0 bases from V and 0 bases from J, with 13 bases in between. In germline, CDR1 is SGDLS, CDR2 YYNGEE. This CDR3 contains 16 residues. DNA of the CDR3: TGTGCCAGCAGCGTAGGGGATCCAGGTAACTCCTACGAGCAGTACGTC. Residues: CASSVGDPGNSYEQYV.

The sample holds a few counts of this clonotype. V is TRBV7-9 and J is TRBJ2-7; 7 bases agree with TRBD1. Germline trimming cut 2 bases from V and 2 bases from J; bases unmatched to any gene: 6. The germline V gene has CDR1 SEHNR and CDR2 FQNEAQ (reference sequence). This CDR3 comprises 15 residues. The CDR3: CASSLRDRDPYEQYF. The CDR3, as DNA: TGTGCCAGCAGCTTACGCGACAGGGACCCCTACGAGCAGTACTTC.

V and J are TRBV7-8 and TRBJ2-7; D gene ambiguous. The germline gives CDR1 SGHVS, CDR2 FQNEAQ. This CDR3 has 13 residues. Trimming shortened V by 5 bases and J by 1 base, and 9 bases separated the two germline ends. CDR3 region: CASSPSRSYEQYF. CDR3 in DNA: TGTGCCAGCAGCCCGAGTAGGTCCTACGAGCAGTACTTC.